The entry below gives a single T cell receptor (beta chain) sequence along with its context. The CDR3 contains 18 residues. J lost 1 base, V lost 4 bases, and 13 bases had no gene match. Germline-derived CDR1 and CDR2 are SGDLS and YYNGEE. This record comes from a study of cytomegalovirus exposure and HLA in healthy donors. Method: immunoSEQ multiplex PCR; TCRdb's copy keeps in-frame clones and lacks some. The sample yields 40,000 to 60,000 clones, about 93% seen once. The receptor was isolated from a woman younger than 30 in good health and CMV-seropositive. The sample consisted of PBMCs. The rearrangement joins TRBV9 to TRBJ2-2; 7 bases line up with TRBD1. CDR3 coding DNA: TGTGCCAGCAGCCATCGACAGGGTAGGGGAATGAACACCGGGGAGCTGTTTTTT. The encoded protein is CASSHRQGRGMNTGELFF.